What follows are 24 T cell receptor beta chains derived from one specimen sequenced in a study of blood T cell repertoires in COVID-19 (dated by TCRdb to the early 2020s). Receptor amplification or capture employed the immunoSEQ multiplex PCR assay. The table was pulled from immuneACCESS by TCRdb, which kept in-frame rearrangements only. Such tables lose some clones; where checked, under half of the loss comes from unresolved V genes, and the rest has no known cause. The sample yields around 170,000 clones; around 84% were counted once. Jointly, the top ten make up under 0.65% of the sample. Sequenced sample: peripheral blood. All receptors come from a man between 60 and 75 years old with COVID-19, enrolled during active disease.

V gene TRBV6-5 combines with J gene TRBJ1-2, with a weak D call TRBD1 (5 bases). In germline, CDR1 is MNHEY, CDR2 SVGAGI. CDR3 length: 15 amino acids. The ends were cut back, 0 bases at V and 7 bases at J, with 15 bases in the middle. Written as DNA, the CDR3 is TGTGCCAGCAGTTACTCGATTCAAGGGGCGGCTGGCTACACCTTC. Translation: CASSYSIQGAAGYTF.

This clone was recorded a few times. The genes are TRBV4-2 and TRBJ1-2, with D unresolved. Deletions cut 3 bases from V and 2 bases from J, with 13 bases between. The CDR3 is 15 residues long. Germline V gene data show CDR1 as LGHNA and CDR2 as YNFKEQ. CDR3 in amino acids: CASSQGPGGNYGYTF. The DNA for the CDR3 is TGTGCCAGCAGCCAGGGCCCCGGAGGGAACTATGGCTACACCTTC.

This clone has just a few counts. V gene TRBV9 combines with J gene TRBJ1-6, with 7 positions matching TRBD1. V was pared by 4 bases and J by 6 bases, with 10 bases of the junction left unmatched. CDR1 is SGDLS, CDR2 YYNGEE, per germline. The CDR3 contains 16 residues. CDR3 coding DNA: TGTGCCAGCAGCTCTACAGGGGCCGGTGGTAATTCACCCCTCCACTTT. This gives the protein CASSSTGAGGNSPLHF.

The table lists this clone with a count of one. The chain combines TRBV2 with TRBJ2-5; the D gene is possibly TRBD2 (6 bases). There are 14 residues in the CDR3. Germline-derived CDR1 and CDR2 are SNHLY and FYNNEI. V was pared by 7 bases and J by 4 bases, with 16 bases between. The chain's CDR3 is CASTPHTGGETQYF. CDR3 nucleotide sequence: TGTGCCAGCACTCCTCACACCGGGGGAGAGACCCAGTACTTC.

The V and J genes are TRBV7-8 and TRBJ2-1; D ambiguous. CDR3 size: 13 residues. Germline V gives CDR1 SGHVS, CDR2 FQNEAQ. V gave up 5 bases and J gave up 2 bases, with 7 bases separating them. CDR3 region: CASSASTYNEQFF. The CDR3 DNA is TGTGCCAGCAGCGCCTCTACCTACAATGAGCAGTTCTTC.

CDR3 sequence reads: CASSPGLAGVGQFF. CDR3 DNA: TGTGCCAGCTCACCCGGACTAGCGGGAGTAGGGCAGTTCTTC. The chain joins TRBV18 to TRBJ2-1; 13 nucleotides match TRBD2. V shed 3 bases, J shed 12 bases, and the junction held 5 bases outside the gene matches. Germline CDR1 is KGHSH and CDR2 is LQKENI. There are 14 residues in the CDR3.

In its sample, this clone was seen a few times. CDR3 in amino acids: CASSSTRTGSTEAFF. The CDR3 coding sequence is TGTGCCAGTAGCTCGACCAGGACAGGGTCCACTGAAGCTTTCTTT. The J gene is TRBJ1-1, the V gene TRBV19; 8 bases agree with TRBD1. V lost 6 bases, J lost 4 bases, and 10 bases stayed unmatched. The CDR3 has 15 residues. The V gene's germline CDR1 is LNHDA and CDR2 SQIVND (reference sequence).

This chain joins TRBV4-2 and TRBJ2-3, with 11 bases aligning to TRBD1. The germline CDR1 and CDR2 sequences are LGHNA and YNFKEQ. J lost 5 bases, V lost 1 base, and 8 bases had no gene match. This CDR3 region has 17 residues. CDR3 DNA sequence: TGTGCCAGCAGCCAAGGGACAGGGGGCTTTGAGGTAGATACGCAGTATTTT. Encoded protein: CASSQGTGGFEVDTQYF.

The genes are TRBV7-9 and TRBJ1-4; D uncertain. The CDR3 sequence is 14 residues long. Germline V lookup: CDR1 SEHNR, CDR2 FQNEAQ (reference sequence). Trimming cost V 2 bases and J 5 bases, with 9 bases left between them. As DNA, the CDR3 is TGTGCCAGCAGCTTAAGACTGAACAATGAAAAACTGTTTTTT. It translates to CASSLRLNNEKLFF.

The chain joins TRBV6-5 to TRBJ1-4; no definite D call. V lost 0 bases and J lost 10, with 18 bases in between. Per the germline V gene, CDR1 is MNHEY and CDR2 is SVGAGI. The CDR3 has 16 amino acids. CDR3 DNA sequence: TGTGCCAGCAGTTACTCGTTTTCAGTTGGTCGCGGAAAACTGTTTTTT. It yields the protein CASSYSFSVGRGKLFF.

The J gene is TRBJ2-3, the V gene TRBV5-1, with TRBD2 matching 7 bases. Germline-derived CDR1 and CDR2 are SGHRS and YFSETQ. The CDR3 spans 14 residues. The ends lost 4 bases at V and 8 bases at J; junction bases unmatched: 10. CDR3 residues: CASSPWGERGTQYF. As DNA, the CDR3 is TGCGCCAGCAGCCCCTGGGGAGAGCGGGGTACGCAGTATTTT.

The chain employs TRBV18 and TRBJ1-4, with 10 bases aligning to TRBD1. Germline CDR1 KGHSH, CDR2 LQKENI. V trimming: 6 bases; J trimming: 4 bases; junction bases outside the gene matches: 5. This CDR3 region has 15 residues. The CDR3 protein is CASSRDRGDNEKLFF. In DNA form, the CDR3 reads TGTGCCAGCTCCCGGGACAGGGGAGATAATGAAAAACTGTTTTTT.

This clone was counted between two and nine times. The rearrangement joins TRBV19 to TRBJ1-2; 7 nucleotides match TRBD1. The CDR3 loop spans 14 amino acids. The germline V gene has CDR1 LNHDA and CDR2 SQIVND (reference sequence). J was trimmed by 0 bases and V by 8 bases; bases with no gene match: 6. CDR3 DNA: TGTGCCAGTTGGGACAGTTCTTCTAACTATGGCTACACCTTC. It yields the protein CASWDSSSNYGYTF.

The chain couples TRBV5-1 to TRBJ2-7; tentative D call: TRBD2 (6 bases). This CDR3 is 14 amino acids long. The germline CDR1 and CDR2 sequences are SGHRS and YFSETQ. V was pared by 4 bases and J by 3 bases, with 14 bases between. CDR3 loop: CASSPRDGDYEQYF. The CDR3 nucleotides read TGCGCCAGCAGCCCGCGGGACGGGGACTACGAGCAGTACTTC.

The rearrangement uses TRBV4-1 and TRBJ2-1; D is undetermined. The CDR3 length is 15 residues. Germline V gene sequence: CDR1 MGHRA, CDR2 YSYEKL. V was clipped by 1 base and J by 0 bases, with 7 bases between them. This CDR3 reads CASSQAADSYNEQFF. The DNA of the CDR3 is TGCGCCAGCAGCCAAGCTGCGGACTCCTACAATGAGCAGTTCTTC.

The chain recombines TRBV12-5 with TRBJ1-2, with 9 bases aligning to TRBD1. The CDR3 loop spans 14 amino acids. The V gene end was trimmed by 4 bases and the J gene end by 8 bases; junction bases not matched to a gene: 8. Germline CDR1 is LGHNT and CDR2 is FRNRAP. Written as DNA, the CDR3 is TGTGCTAGTGGTTCGGGACAGGGCGGCGGCGGCTACACCTTC. Protein: CASGSGQGGGGYTF.

The table lists this clone with a few counts. The chain uses TRBV2 and TRBJ2-6, with D perhaps TRBD1 (6 bases). Germline CDR1 reads SNHLY; CDR2 reads FYNNEI. Trimming stripped 6 bases from V and 2 bases from J, with 14 bases between. The CDR3 length is 16 residues. Written as DNA, the CDR3 is TGTGCCAGCAGCGCTTCTTACAGGGCTGGGGCCAACGTCCTGACTTTC. It yields the protein CASSASYRAGANVLTF.

This chain connects TRBV11-2 to TRBJ1-3, with D unresolved. Trimming shortened V by 0 bases and J by 1 base, and 10 bases separated the two germline ends. This CDR3 has 16 amino acids. Germline CDR1 reads SGHAT; CDR2 reads FQNNGV. The CDR3 nucleotides read TGTGCCAGCAGCTTAGAACGGGTGGCTTCTGGAAACACCATATATTTT. Amino acids: CASSLERVASGNTIYF.

The chain employs TRBV18 and TRBJ1-1; D perhaps matches TRBD1 (5 bases). The CDR3 contains 13 residues. The germline V gene has CDR1 KGHSH and CDR2 LQKENI. V lost 2 bases and J lost 1, with 5 bases in between. The CDR3, as DNA: TGTGCCAGCTCACCAAGGGGGAACACTGAAGCTTTCTTT. Amino acids: CASSPRGNTEAFF.

The V call is TRBV7-2, the J call TRBJ1-5; 7 bases agree with TRBD1. Unmatched junction bases numbered 11, after V lost 6 bases and J lost 12 bases. CDR1 SGHTA and CDR2 FQGNSA come from the germline V gene. This CDR3 has 13 residues. CDR3 nucleotide sequence: TGTGCCAGCAGTTTGGACAGGTCCATACACCAGCATTTT. Residues: CASSLDRSIHQHF.

With regard to this clone: Because the CDR3's place on the DNA is in doubt, the DNA is left out and the CDR3 is given as listed by TCRdb. This rearrangement joins TRBV15 to TRBJ2-3; TRBD2 was called by the table and not checked on the DNA. Per the germline V gene, CDR1 is LNHNV and CDR2 is YYDKDF (reference sequence). The CDR3 has 17 residues if both end residues are counted. CDR3 residues: CATMTFGGDPGPDTQYF.

This clone was seen at least ten times. The J gene is TRBJ2-7, the V gene TRBV6-2 or TRBV6-3; the match to TRBD1 covers 11 bases. The V gene's germline CDR1 is MNHEY and CDR2 SVGEGT. The junction had 7 bases not matched to a gene; V was cut back by 2 bases and J by 4 bases. The CDR3 loop spans 16 amino acids. The CDR3 DNA is TGTGCCAGCAGTTACCCACCTGGGACAGGGGGGTACGAGCAGTACTTC. This gives the protein CASSYPPGTGGYEQYF.

This rearrangement joins TRBV5-8 to TRBJ1-2, with 7 bases lining up with TRBD1. The germline V gene has CDR1 SGHTS and CDR2 YDEGEE. The V and J ends lost 2 bases and 1 base, in that order; junction bases with no gene match: 2. The CDR3 totals 14 residues. CDR3 in amino acids: CASSFGQVNYGYTF. The CDR3 coding sequence is TGTGCCAGCAGCTTTGGACAGGTTAACTATGGCTACACCTTC.

This clone was seen once. The chain couples TRBV27 to TRBJ2-1; D is ambiguous. The CDR3 has 15 amino acids. The germline V gene has CDR1 MNHEY and CDR2 SMNVEV (reference sequence). V shed 6 bases and J shed 6 bases, with 18 bases lying between them. The CDR3 DNA is TGTGCCAGCAGCAAAAATCCCCTAGTTGGCAATGAGCAGTTCTTC. Translating gives CASSKNPLVGNEQFF.